This T cell receptor (beta chain) comes out of a study of blood T cell repertoires in COVID-19. Study-wide context: The study drew acute and convalescent COVID-19 samples from the United States, Italy and Spain. From T cells, B-cell-depleted T cells, or PBMCs came the material, which was cDNA or gDNA.

Assay: immunoSEQ multiplex PCR; the TCRdb copy retains only in-frame clones and omits some. The data show 75,000 to 100,000 clones, around nine tenths seen once. The CDR3 consists of 14 residues. Germline V lookup: CDR1 SGDLS, CDR2 YYNGEE. The ends lost 4 bases at V and 7 bases at J; junction bases unmatched: 6. The sequence was collected from a human donor in a cohort sampled during active COVID-19. Source material: peripheral blood. This chain links TRBV9 with TRBJ2-2; 8 nucleotides agree with TRBD1. This chain's CDR3 is CASSSGQGSGELFF. The CDR3 DNA is TGTGCCAGCAGCTCCGGACAGGGTAGCGGGGAGCTGTTTTTT.